The present entry profiles one TCR beta chain with its context. These data originate in a study of patients and donors after allogeneic stem cell transplantation. TCRdb redid the calling of the RT-PCR reads with MiXCR, one entry per CDR3 protein. This table holds 920,000 or so distinct CDR3 sequences, about a sixth found once. Trimming left V 2 bases short and J 4 bases short, with 11 bases between. This CDR3 spans 15 amino acids. Germline assignment: CDR1 SGHDN and CDR2 FVKESK. The sequenced sample consisted of blood, either unsorted or a sorted T cell fraction (not recorded which). The chain uses TRBV14 and TRBJ2-2; D possibly corresponds to TRBD1 (6 bases). The sequence was obtained from a human donor who was either an allogeneic HSCT recipient or a stem cell or donor lymphocyte infusion donor (not recorded which). It is not recorded whose cells these are; they may come from a transplant donor. The CDR3: CASSQRTDSTGELFF. CDR3 DNA: TGTGCCAGCAGCCAACGGACAGACAGCACCGGGGAGCTGTTTTTT. Together with reference TRBV14 and TRBJ2-2, the CDR3 gives the full variable domain: EAGVTQFPSHSVIEKGQTVTLRCDPISGHDNLYWYRRVMGKEIKFLLHFVKESKQDESGMPNNRFLAERTGGTYSTLKVQPAELEDSGVYFCASSQRTDSTGELFFGEGSRLTVL.